The rows below give T cell receptor beta chains drawn from one sample of a study of T-cell memory formation after mild COVID-19. TCRdb re-analysed the 5' RACE reads in MiXCR, keeping a single row per CDR3 protein. The data hold about 350,000 distinct CDR3 sequences, with roughly 13% observed a single time. The sample comprised PBMCs or a T cell subset sorted from them (not recorded which). The receptors stem from a man aged 18 to 30 who had mild COVID-19 (a few samples of this study predate the infection). Cell type and time point are not known. Each CDR3 is given with its conserved first and last residue. Fields, in order: J gene, clone size, D gene, CDR3 length, V gene, CDR3 protein, CDR3 DNA. The D gene is left open where the match is weak. Clone size is not always given. Where it is, it says once, few, many or a class for expanded clones.

TRBJ2-3 | - | - | 14 | TRBV7-9 | CASRLPISTDTQYF | TGTGCCAGCAGACTACCTATTAGCACAGATACGCAGTATTTT
TRBJ1-6 | many | - | 14 | TRBV14 | CASSPGRGASPLHF | TGTGCCAGCAGTCCGGGCAGGGGAGCTTCACCCCTCCACTTT
TRBJ1-3 | few | - | 15 | TRBV14 | CASSQMARAGNTIYF | TGTGCCAGCAGCCAAATGGCCAGGGCAGGAAACACCATATATTTT
TRBJ1-2 | many | - | 14 | TRBV5-5 | CASSLVWTSYGYTF | TGTGCCAGCAGCTTAGTTTGGACGAGCTATGGCTACACCTTC
TRBJ2-5 | few | TRBD1 | 13 | TRBV12-3/TRBV12-4 | CASTPGQGVSQYF | TGTGCCAGCACTCCGGGACAGGGGGTCAGCCAGTACTTC
TRBJ2-1 | many | - | 16 | TRBV5-1 | CASSSIEGSSYNEQFF | TGCGCCAGCAGCTCCATCGAGGGCAGCTCCTACAATGAGCAGTTCTTC
TRBJ2-4 | few | TRBD1 | 12 | TRBV3-1 | CASSLTGDIQYF | TGTGCCAGCAGCCTAACAGGGGACATTCAGTACTTC
TRBJ2-1 | - | - | 14 | TRBV7-6 | CASSLGSDSYEQFF | TGTGCCAGCAGCTTAGGTTCGGACAGTTATGAGCAGTTCTTC
TRBJ2-3 | - | TRBD1 | 16 | TRBV11-2 | CASSLRGQGRTDTQYF | TGTGCCAGCAGCTTAAGGGGACAGGGACGGACAGATACGCAGTATTTT
TRBJ2-5 | - | TRBD1 | 12 | TRBV6-5 | CATHRGQETQYF | TGTGCCACTCACAGGGGGCAAGAGACCCAGTACTTC
TRBJ1-2 | - | - | 14 | TRBV7-8 | CASSLEGDLYGYTF | TGTGCCAGCAGCTTAGAGGGGGACCTCTATGGCTACACCTTC
TRBJ2-1 | many | TRBD2 | 17 | TRBV7-9 | CASSVGTSGGLYNEQFF | TGTGCCAGCAGCGTCGGGACTAGCGGGGGCCTATACAATGAGCAGTTCTTC
TRBJ1-2 | - | - | 14 | TRBV7-2 | CASSTDRFNYGYTF | TGTGCCAGCAGCACGGACAGATTCAACTATGGCTACACCTTC
TRBJ1-1 | many | - | 15 | TRBV6-5 | CASSYHSSMNTEAFF | TGTGCCAGCAGTTACCACAGTTCCATGAACACTGAAGCTTTCTTT
TRBJ2-3 | few | TRBD2 | 17 | TRBV5-1 | CASSLSLAGGTTDTQYF | TGCGCCAGCAGCTTGTCGCTAGCGGGGGGCACCACAGATACGCAGTATTTT
TRBJ2-3 | - | - | 14 | TRBV24-1 | CATSATISADTQYF | TGTGCCACCAGTGCCACCATAAGCGCAGATACGCAGTATTTT
TRBJ1-1 | - | - | 14 | TRBV12-3/TRBV12-4 | CASSLRSMNTEAFF | TGTGCCAGCAGTCTAAGAAGCATGAACACTGAAGCTTTCTTT
TRBJ1-1 | few | TRBD1 | 16 | TRBV7-9 | CASSLGTGGEGTEAFF | TGTGCCAGCAGCTTAGGGACAGGGGGCGAAGGCACTGAAGCTTTCTTT
TRBJ2-1 | - | TRBD1 | 14 | TRBV5-6 | CASSLRDRASEQFF | TGTGCCAGCAGCTTGCGGGACAGGGCTAGTGAGCAGTTCTTC
TRBJ2-1 | - | TRBD1 | 14 | TRBV29-1 | CSVVGGGRGNEQFF | TGCAGCGTTGTAGGTGGAGGCAGGGGGAATGAGCAGTTCTTC
TRBJ2-5 | - | - | 14 | TRBV4-3 | CASSQEWGQETQYF | TGCGCCAGCAGCCAAGAATGGGGGCAAGAGACCCAGTACTTC
TRBJ2-3 | - | TRBD1 | 16 | TRBV6-6 | CASSKRQGLGTDTQYF | TGTGCCAGCAGCAAAAGACAGGGTCTCGGCACAGATACGCAGTATTTT
TRBJ2-7 | - | - | 14 | TRBV7-8 | CASSLTGIGYEQYF | TGTGCCAGCAGCTTAACGGGGATAGGGTACGAGCAGTACTTC
TRBJ2-7 | - | - | 12 | TRBV7-2 | CASSFTGAEQYF | TGTGCCAGCAGCTTCACAGGCGCCGAGCAGTACTTC
TRBJ2-3 | many | - | 14 | TRBV5-1 | CASRPGTSTDTQYF | TGCGCCAGCAGGCCCGGGACTAGCACAGATACGCAGTATTTT
TRBJ2-1 | few | TRBD2 | 14 | TRBV5-5 | CASSLGEGSGEQFF | TGTGCCAGCAGCTTGGGGGAGGGGTCCGGTGAGCAGTTCTTC
TRBJ2-7 | - | - | 13 | TRBV3-1 | CASSQGPGDEQYF | TGTGCCAGCAGCCAAGGGCCCGGGGACGAGCAGTACTTC
TRBJ2-7 | - | TRBD2 | 15 | TRBV5-4 | CASSLAGGGAYEQYF | TGTGCCAGCAGCTTGGCGGGCGGGGGGGCCTACGAGCAGTACTTC
TRBJ1-6 | few | - | 14 | TRBV5-6 | CASSLRGINSPLHF | TGTGCCAGCAGCTTGCGGGGGATCAATTCACCCCTCCACTTT
TRBJ1-2 | - | - | 14 | TRBV24-1 | CAISSAGSIYGYTF | TGTGCCATATCCTCGGCAGGGAGTATCTATGGCTACACCTTC
TRBJ2-2 | - | TRBD1 | 14 | TRBV3-1 | CASSQDSRGWELFF | TGTGCCAGCAGCCAAGATAGCAGGGGGTGGGAGCTGTTTTTT
TRBJ2-2 | few | TRBD2 | 17 | TRBV4-2 | CASSQVPAGDYTGELFF | TGTGCCAGCAGCCAAGTTCCGGCGGGGGACTACACCGGGGAGCTGTTTTTT
TRBJ1-2 | many | - | 13 | TRBV20-1 | CSAKGGANYGYTF | TGCAGTGCTAAGGGGGGAGCTAACTATGGCTACACCTTC
TRBJ2-6 | few | - | 16 | TRBV3-1 | CASSQGTGAGANVLTF | TGTGCCAGCAGCCAAGGCACGGGGGCTGGGGCCAACGTCCTGACTTTC
TRBJ2-3 | few | - | 17 | TRBV9 | CASTTSWGVLRTDTQYF | TGTGCCAGCACCACCTCCTGGGGGGTTCTTCGCACAGATACGCAGTATTTT
TRBJ2-6 | - | - | 15 | TRBV9 | CASRVGPSGANVLTF | TGTGCCAGCAGAGTAGGGCCGTCTGGGGCCAACGTCCTGACTTTC
TRBJ2-5 | - | - | 13 | TRBV3-1 | CASSQVGGKTQYF | TGTGCCAGCAGCCAAGTCGGAGGAAAGACCCAGTACTTC
TRBJ2-1 | - | - | 12 | TRBV7-3 | CASSSPGNEQFF | TGTGCCAGCAGCTCCCCAGGGAATGAGCAGTTCTTC
TRBJ1-2 | - | - | 14 | TRBV29-1 | CSVDGSGLGYGYTF | TGCAGCGTTGACGGGTCAGGGCTCGGGTATGGCTACACCTTC
TRBJ2-1 | few | TRBD2 | 14 | TRBV3-1 | CASSQQRGYNEQFF | TGTGCCAGCAGCCAACAGCGGGGGTACAATGAGCAGTTCTTC
TRBJ1-2 | few | - | 13 | TRBV6-5 | CASSSLLTYGYTF | TGTGCCAGCAGTTCTTTGCTGACCTATGGCTACACCTTC
TRBJ1-5 | - | - | 12 | TRBV20-1 | CSARNTQGTQHF | TGCAGTGCTAGAAACACGCAAGGCACCCAGCATTTT
TRBJ2-1 | - | - | 15 | TRBV7-9 | CASERGRSSYNEQFF | TGTGCCAGCGAAAGGGGACGGAGCTCCTACAATGAGCAGTTCTTC
TRBJ2-5 | - | - | 13 | TRBV9 | CASSVEGGETQYF | TGTGCCAGCAGCGTAGAAGGCGGTGAGACCCAGTACTTC
TRBJ2-5 | few | - | 18 | TRBV25-1 | CASSANPLERGPQETQYF | TGTGCCAGCAGTGCCAACCCTCTAGAACGGGGTCCCCAAGAGACCCAGTACTTC
TRBJ2-2 | many | - | 13 | TRBV5-1 | CASSQDPHGELFF | TGCGCCAGCAGCCAAGACCCACACGGGGAGCTGTTTTTT
TRBJ2-7 | - | - | 11 | TRBV29-1 | CSGTREYEQYF | TGCAGCGGCACCCGGGAGTACGAGCAGTACTTC
TRBJ2-2 | few | - | 15 | TRBV2 | CASSLMGATTGELFF | TGTGCCAGCAGCCTAATGGGGGCGACCACCGGGGAGCTGTTTTTT
TRBJ2-5 | few | - | 14 | TRBV20-1 | CSAISDGYQETQYF | TGCAGTGCTATCTCGGACGGATATCAAGAGACCCAGTACTTC
TRBJ1-3 | - | - | 13 | TRBV7-9 | CASSLRAGNTIYF | TGTGCCAGCAGCCTACGTGCAGGAAACACCATATATTTT
TRBJ2-2 | few | - | 13 | TRBV25-1 | CASSDTPSGELFF | TGTGCCAGCAGTGATACTCCAAGCGGGGAGCTGTTTTTT